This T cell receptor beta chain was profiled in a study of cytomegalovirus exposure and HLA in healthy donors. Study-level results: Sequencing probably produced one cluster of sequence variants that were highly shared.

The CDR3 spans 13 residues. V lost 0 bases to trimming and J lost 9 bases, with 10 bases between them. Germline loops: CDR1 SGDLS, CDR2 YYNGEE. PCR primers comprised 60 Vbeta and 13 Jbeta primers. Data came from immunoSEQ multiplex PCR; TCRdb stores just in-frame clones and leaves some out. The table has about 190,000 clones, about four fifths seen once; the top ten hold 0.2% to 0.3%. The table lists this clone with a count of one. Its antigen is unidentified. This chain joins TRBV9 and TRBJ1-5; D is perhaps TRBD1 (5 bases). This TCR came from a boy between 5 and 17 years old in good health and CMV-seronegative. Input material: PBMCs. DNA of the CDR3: TGTGCCAGCAGCGTAGCGGGGGGTTGGCCCCAGCATTTT. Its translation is CASSVAGGWPQHF.